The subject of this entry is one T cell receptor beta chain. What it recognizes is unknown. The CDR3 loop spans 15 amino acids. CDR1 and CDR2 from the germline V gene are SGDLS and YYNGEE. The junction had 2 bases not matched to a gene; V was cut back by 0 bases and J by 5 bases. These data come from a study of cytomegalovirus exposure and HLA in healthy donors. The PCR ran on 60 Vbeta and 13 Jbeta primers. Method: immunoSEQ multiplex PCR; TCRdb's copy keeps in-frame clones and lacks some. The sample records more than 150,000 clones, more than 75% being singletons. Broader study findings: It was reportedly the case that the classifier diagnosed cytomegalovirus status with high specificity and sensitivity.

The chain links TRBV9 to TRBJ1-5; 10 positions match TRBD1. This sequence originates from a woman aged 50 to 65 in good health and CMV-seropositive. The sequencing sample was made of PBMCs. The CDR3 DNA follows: TGTGCCAGCAGCGTAGGGACAGGGGGACATCAGCCCCAGCATTTT. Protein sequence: CASSVGTGGHQPQHF.